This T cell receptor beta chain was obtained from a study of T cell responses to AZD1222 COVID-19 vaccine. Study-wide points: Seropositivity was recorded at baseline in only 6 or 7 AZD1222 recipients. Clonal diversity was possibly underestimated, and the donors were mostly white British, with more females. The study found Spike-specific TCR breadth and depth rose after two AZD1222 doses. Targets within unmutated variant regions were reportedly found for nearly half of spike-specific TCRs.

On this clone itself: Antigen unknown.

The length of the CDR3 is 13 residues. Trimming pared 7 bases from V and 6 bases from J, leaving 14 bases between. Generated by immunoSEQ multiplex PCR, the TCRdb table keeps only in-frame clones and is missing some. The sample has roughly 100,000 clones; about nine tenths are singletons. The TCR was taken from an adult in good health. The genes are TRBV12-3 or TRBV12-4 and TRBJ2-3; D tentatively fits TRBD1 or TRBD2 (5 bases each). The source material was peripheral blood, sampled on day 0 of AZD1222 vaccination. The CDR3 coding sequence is TGTGCCAGCACCCGGGGCCCCTCCGATACGCAGTATTTT. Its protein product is CASTRGPSDTQYF.